Listed here are 12 T cell receptor beta chains from one sample, sequenced in a study of T cell responses to AZD1222 COVID-19 vaccine. The method was immunoSEQ multiplex PCR; TCRdb's version includes in-frame clones alone and lacks a portion of them. Altogether around 150,000 clones are present, about 89% being singletons, with the ten largest covering roughly 7.1%. Sequencing used peripheral blood, obtained 28 days after the second dose of the MenACWY control vaccine. All receptors derive from an adult who received the MenACWY meningococcal vaccine as a control.

This rearrangement joins TRBV19 to TRBJ1-5; D perhaps matches TRBD1 (5 bases). The CDR3 covers 15 residues. Trimming left V 2 bases short and J 0 bases short, with 8 bases between. Germline V gives CDR1 LNHDA, CDR2 SQIVND (reference sequence). CDR3 protein: CASSIKTGSNQPQHF. The CDR3 nucleotides are TGTGCCAGTAGTATAAAAACAGGTAGCAATCAGCCCCAGCATTTT.

A few counts support this clone. The chain is built from TRBV5-5 and TRBJ1-2; no firm D call. Trimming removed 0 bases from V and 2 bases from J, with 5 bases in between. CDR3 length: 13 residues. Germline loops: CDR1 SGHKS, CDR2 YYEKEE (reference sequence). CDR3 sequence: CASSLEGNYGYTF. CDR3 bases: TGTGCCAGCAGCTTGGAAGGGAACTATGGCTACACCTTC. The full variable domain, with the rest looked up from reference TRBV5-5 and TRBJ1-2, is DAGVTQSPTHLIKTRGQQVTLRCSPISGHKSVSWYQQVLGQGPQFIFQYYEKEERGRGNFPDRFSARQFPNYSSELNVNALLLGDSALYLCASSLEGNYGYTFGSGTRLTVV.

The V gene is TRBV3-1 (or the pseudogene TRBV3-2), the J gene TRBJ2-7; D is unresolved. Trimming took off 4 bases at V and 2 bases at J, with 9 bases between the two ends. Germline V CDR1 and CDR2: LGHDT, YNNKEL (reference sequence). This CDR3 contains 13 residues. CDR3 protein: CASSPRTPYEQYF. CDR3 DNA sequence: TGTGCCAGCAGCCCCCGGACCCCCTACGAGCAGTACTTC.

The chain has TRBV5-4 and TRBJ1-6; 7 bases map to TRBD1. The CDR3 has 14 amino acids. Germline-derived CDR1 and CDR2 are SGHNT and YYREEE (reference sequence). With 5 bases clipped from V and 6 bases from J, the junction kept 5 bases outside the gene matches. CDR3 sequence reads: CASSLTGFNSPLHF. CDR3 sequence (DNA): TGTGCCAGCAGTTTGACAGGGTTTAATTCACCCCTCCACTTT. Supplemented by reference TRBV5-4 and TRBJ1-6, the full variable domain reads ETGVTQSPTHLIKTRGQQVTLRCSSQSGHNTVSWYQQALGQGPQFIFQYYREEENGRGNFPPRFSGLQFPNYSSELNVNALELDDSALYLCASSLTGFNSPLHFGNGTRLTVT.

The J gene is TRBJ2-7, the V gene TRBV12-3 or TRBV12-4, with 9 bases matching TRBD1. V shed 7 bases, J shed 4 bases, and the junction held 5 bases outside the gene matches. This CDR3 contains 13 residues. The CDR3 spells CASTWDREYEQYF. The DNA of the CDR3 is TGTGCCAGCACCTGGGACAGGGAGTACGAGCAGTACTTC.

The chain carries TRBV5-8 and TRBJ1-4; D not resolved. The CDR3 length is 14 residues. The V gene's germline CDR1 is SGHTS and CDR2 YDEGEE. V lost 0 bases to trimming and J lost 5 bases, with 8 bases between them. The CDR3 loop reads CASSLGQANEKLFF. The CDR3 nucleotides read TGTGCCAGCAGCTTGGGCCAGGCAAATGAAAAACTGTTTTTT. The variable domain in full, completed from reference TRBV5-8 and TRBJ1-4, reads EAGVTQSPTHLIKTRGQQATLRCSPISGHTSVYWYQQALGLGLQFLLWYDEGEERNRGNFPPRFSGRQFPNYSSELNVNALELEDSALYLCASSLGQANEKLFFGSGTQLSVL.

The chain uses TRBV9 and TRBJ2-1; D is uncertain. With 0 bases removed from V and 6 bases from J, the gap between germline ends came to 10 bases. The CDR3 loop spans 14 amino acids. Germline values: CDR1 SGDLS, CDR2 YYNGEE. The CDR3, as DNA: TGTGCCAGCAGCGTAGATTTGGCGATCAATGAGCAGTTCTTC. It yields the protein CASSVDLAINEQFF.

The chain has TRBV9 and TRBJ1-1; TRBD1 aligns across 8 bases. V shed 0 bases, J shed 10 bases, and the junction held 5 bases outside the gene matches. Looked up from germline, CDR1 is SGDLS and CDR2 is YYNGEE. This CDR3 contains 13 residues. The CDR3 DNA reads TGTGCCAGCAGCGTAGCCCCTGACAGGGGAGCTTTCTTT. Protein product: CASSVAPDRGAFF.

For the CDR3, the DNA is TGTGCCAGCAGTTTCTGGGCGGGGTCGAACACCGGGGAGCTGTTTTTT. As protein: CASSFWAGSNTGELFF. The V call is TRBV5-5, the J call TRBJ2-2; tentative D call: TRBD2 (6 bases). This CDR3 spans 16 amino acids. Germline values: CDR1 SGHKS, CDR2 YYEKEE (reference sequence). V was trimmed by 5 bases and J by 0 bases, leaving 14 bases between them. Full variable domain (remainder filled in from reference TRBV5-5 and TRBJ2-2): DAGVTQSPTHLIKTRGQQVTLRCSPISGHKSVSWYQQVLGQGPQFIFQYYEKEERGRGNFPDRFSARQFPNYSSELNVNALLLGDSALYLCASSFWAGSNTGELFFGEGSRLTVL.

The chain combines TRBV7-3 with TRBJ2-5; TRBD2 matches 16 bases. The CDR3 is 17 residues long. Germline assignment: CDR1 SGHTA and CDR2 FQGTGA. J lost 5 bases, V lost 2 bases, and 5 bases had no gene match. CDR3 bases: TGTGCCAGCAGCTTAGGGACTAGCGGGAGGGCCTTGGAGACCCAGTACTTC. Translation gives CASSLGTSGRALETQYF. Using reference TRBV7-3 and TRBJ2-5 for the parts outside the CDR3, the full variable domain is GAGVSQTPSNKVTEKGKYVELRCDPISGHTALYWYRQSLGQGPEFLIYFQGTGAADDSGLPNDRFFAVRPEGSVSTLKIQRTERGDSAVYLCASSLGTSGRALETQYFGPGTRLLVL.

The chain has TRBV28 and TRBJ1-2; 8 nucleotides match TRBD1. V was pared by 5 bases and J by 1 base, with 6 bases of the junction left unmatched. The CDR3 spans 15 residues. Germline loops: CDR1 MDHEN, CDR2 SYDVKM. Written as DNA, the CDR3 is TGTGCCAGCAGTCAGGACAGGGCCCTTAACTATGGCTACACCTTC. As protein: CASSQDRALNYGYTF.

The chain recombines TRBV9 with TRBJ2-1, with 9 bases aligning to TRBD1. The CDR3 loop spans 15 amino acids. CDR1 and CDR2 from the germline V gene are SGDLS and YYNGEE. J lost 9 bases, V lost 0 bases, and 7 bases had no gene match. The CDR3 nucleotides are TGTGCCAGCAGCGTAGCCGGGAGGACAGGGGTTGAGCAGTTCTTC. Translating it yields CASSVAGRTGVEQFF.